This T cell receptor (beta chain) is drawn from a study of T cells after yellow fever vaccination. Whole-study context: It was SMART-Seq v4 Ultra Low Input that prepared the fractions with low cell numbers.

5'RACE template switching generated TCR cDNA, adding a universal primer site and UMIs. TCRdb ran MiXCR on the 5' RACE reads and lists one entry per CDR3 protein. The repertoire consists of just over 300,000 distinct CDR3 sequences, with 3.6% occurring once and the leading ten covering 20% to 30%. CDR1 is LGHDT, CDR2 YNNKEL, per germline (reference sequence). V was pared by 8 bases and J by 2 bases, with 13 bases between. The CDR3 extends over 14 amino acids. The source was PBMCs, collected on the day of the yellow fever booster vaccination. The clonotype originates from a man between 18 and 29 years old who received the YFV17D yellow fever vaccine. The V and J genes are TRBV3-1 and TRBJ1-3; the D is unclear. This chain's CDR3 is CASGVGGTGNTIYF. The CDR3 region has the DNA TGTGCCAGCGGAGTCGGAGGGACTGGAAACACCATATATTTT.